The 5 T cell receptor beta chains below were found in one sample sequenced in a study of blood T cell repertoires in COVID-19 (dated by TCRdb to the early 2020s). Library creation used the immunoSEQ multiplex PCR assay. Held by TCRdb, this immuneACCESS table contains in-frame sequences only and omits some clones. Under half of the omission traces to an unresolved V gene where checked; the cause of the rest is unknown. The table for this sample lists around 270,000 clones; 70% to 85% of them were counted only once. 0.85% to 0.9% of the sample lies in the top ten. Source material: peripheral blood. The receptor set was obtained from a human donor with COVID-19, enrolled during active disease. The donor label of this sample is uncertain.

This chain connects TRBV10-1 to TRBJ1-1, with TRBD1 matching 8 bases. Germline CDR1 WNHNN, CDR2 SYGVQD (reference sequence). This CDR3 is built from 16 residues. The V segment lost 0 bases and the J segment 2 bases; nucleotides outside the gene matches: 5. The CDR3 DNA sequence: TGCGCCAGCAGTGAGTCGACAGGGGACTTAAACACTGAAGCTTTCTTT. It specifies CASSESTGDLNTEAFF.

This clone was seen once. The chain employs TRBV9 and TRBJ2-5; 8 nucleotides line up with TRBD1. With V trimmed by 0 bases and J by 2 bases, 3 bases remained unmatched. Germline assignment: CDR1 SGDLS and CDR2 YYNGEE. The CDR3 is 15 amino acids. The CDR3 region is CASSVGDRSQETQYF. The CDR3 bases are TGTGCCAGCAGCGTAGGGGACAGGAGTCAAGAGACCCAGTACTTC.

In its sample, this clone was seen a few times. This rearrangement joins TRBV25-1 to TRBJ1-6; 7 bases are shared with TRBD1. This CDR3 is built from 13 residues. The V segment lost 6 bases and the J segment 8 bases; nucleotides outside the gene matches: 4. Germline-derived CDR1 and CDR2 are MGHDK and SYGVNS. CDR3 sequence reads: CASRKTGDSPLHF. In DNA form, the CDR3 reads TGTGCCAGCAGAAAAACAGGGGATTCACCCCTCCACTTT. Combining the CDR3 with reference TRBV25-1 and TRBJ1-6 gives the whole variable domain EADIYQTPRYLVIGTGKKITLECSQTMGHDKMYWYQQDPGMELHLIHYSYGVNSTEKGDLSSESTVSRIRTEHFPLTLESARPSHTSQYLCASRKTGDSPLHFGNGTRLTVT.

This chain connects TRBV6-2 or TRBV6-3 to TRBJ2-2; maybe TRBD1 (5 bases). Germline V gene sequence: CDR1 MNHEY, CDR2 SVGEGT. The V and J ends lost 6 bases and 1 base respectively, with 12 bases between them. This CDR3 region has 15 residues. DNA of the CDR3: TGTGCCAGCAGCCTCTCTAGGGGGAACACCGGGGAGCTGTTTTTT. It encodes CASSLSRGNTGELFF.

The chain couples TRBV3-1 (or the pseudogene TRBV3-2) to TRBJ2-1; 7 positions agree with TRBD1. Germline V gene lookup returns CDR1 LGHDT and CDR2 YNNKEL (reference sequence). CDR3 length: 15 amino acids. V was clipped by 0 bases and J by 4 bases; unmatched bases: 3. The CDR3 nucleotides read TGTGCCAGCAGCCAAGAGTGGGGACAGTACAATGAGCAGTTCTTC. This encodes CASSQEWGQYNEQFF.